Listed below are T cell receptor beta chains from one sample, sequenced in a study of T cell repertoires in cytomegalovirus infection. From the reads, TCRdb called clonotypes with MiXCR, one entry per CDR3 protein. The sample yields hundreds of thousands of distinct CDR3 sequences, 20% to 25% seen once. The sequencing input was CD8+ T cells from PBMCs. The receptors were sampled from a human donor in good health (CMV status not recorded). Some clones in this sample may be carry-over from other donors' samples. The CDR3 runs from the conserved cysteine through the conserved F or W. The order of the fields is V gene, J gene, D gene, CDR3 length, clone size, CDR3 DNA, CDR3 protein. The D gene is left open where the match is weak. Size values are once, few and many counts, or a class for expanded clones, and some rows have none.

v_gene: TRBV2
j_gene: TRBJ1-2
d_gene: .
len: 15
abundance: .
CDR3nt: TGTGCCAGCAGTGCCGTAAGGGGCACCTACTATGGCTACACCTTC
CDR3aa: CASSAVRGTYYGYTF

v_gene: TRBV5-6
j_gene: TRBJ2-2
d_gene: .
len: 17
abundance: .
CDR3nt: TGTGCCAGCACCAATCCCGGGGCGGGGGCAGGCACCGGGGAGCTGTTTTTT
CDR3aa: CASTNPGAGAGTGELFF

v_gene: TRBV2
j_gene: TRBJ1-5
d_gene: .
len: 13
abundance: .
CDR3nt: TGTGCCAGCAGGCTCCGGACCGATCAGCCCCAGCATTTT
CDR3aa: CASRLRTDQPQHF

v_gene: TRBV7-6
j_gene: TRBJ2-5
d_gene: .
len: 13
abundance: .
CDR3nt: TGTGCCAGCAGCTTAGTGCACCCGGAGACCCAGTACTTC
CDR3aa: CASSLVHPETQYF

v_gene: TRBV20-1
j_gene: TRBJ2-5
d_gene: TRBD2
len: 17
abundance: .
CDR3nt: TGCAGTGCCCACGGGACTAGCGGGGAAGAGTCCCCAGAGACCCAGTACTTC
CDR3aa: CSAHGTSGEESPETQYF

v_gene: TRBV6-8
j_gene: TRBJ2-2
d_gene: .
len: 18
abundance: few
CDR3nt: TGTGCCAGCAGTTACCCTGACTGTAGAGGTAGGAGCACCGGGGAGCTGTTTTTT
CDR3aa: CASSYPDCRGRSTGELFF

v_gene: TRBV20-1
j_gene: TRBJ2-5
d_gene: TRBD2
len: 18
abundance: few
CDR3nt: TGCAGTGCCATACAAGGGGTTTCTTCTAGCGGGGGGGAAGAGACCCAGTACTTC
CDR3aa: CSAIQGVSSSGGEETQYF

v_gene: TRBV6-6
j_gene: TRBJ1-4
d_gene: .
len: 13
abundance: .
CDR3nt: TGTGCCAGTTTAGGGCAGGGAGTGGAAAAACTGTTTTTT
CDR3aa: CASLGQGVEKLFF

v_gene: TRBV7-9
j_gene: TRBJ2-2
d_gene: .
len: 15
abundance: .
CDR3nt: TGTGCCAGCAGCTTAGGAGTCGGTGCCACCGGGGAGCTGTTTTTT
CDR3aa: CASSLGVGATGELFF

v_gene: TRBV7-2
j_gene: TRBJ1-2
d_gene: .
len: 13
abundance: many
CDR3nt: TGTGCCAGCAGGATGGACGGGAACTATGGCTACACCTTC
CDR3aa: CASRMDGNYGYTF

v_gene: TRBV24-1
j_gene: TRBJ2-2
d_gene: TRBD1
len: 15
abundance: few
CDR3nt: TGTGCCACCAGTGATTGGACAGGGGACACCGGGGAGCTGTTTTTT
CDR3aa: CATSDWTGDTGELFF

v_gene: TRBV29-1
j_gene: TRBJ1-1
d_gene: .
len: 12
abundance: .
CDR3nt: TGCAGCGTTGAATGGTTCCACACTGAAGCTTTCTTT
CDR3aa: CSVEWFHTEAFF

v_gene: TRBV7-2
j_gene: TRBJ2-5
d_gene: .
len: 15
abundance: many
CDR3nt: TGTGCCAGCAGCTTAGCCAACAGGGTACAGGAGACCCAGTACTTC
CDR3aa: CASSLANRVQETQYF

v_gene: TRBV27
j_gene: TRBJ2-2
d_gene: TRBD1
len: 18
abundance: .
CDR3nt: TGTGCCAGCAGTGCTACGATAGGACAGGGATTGAACACCGGGGAGCTGTTTTTT
CDR3aa: CASSATIGQGLNTGELFF

v_gene: TRBV7-8
j_gene: TRBJ1-2
d_gene: .
len: 14
abundance: many
CDR3nt: TGTGCCAGCAGCTTAGGGGGCAAGGAGTATGGCTACACCTTC
CDR3aa: CASSLGGKEYGYTF

v_gene: TRBV7-6
j_gene: TRBJ2-7
d_gene: TRBD1
len: 15
abundance: .
CDR3nt: TGTGCCAGCAGCCCAAGGACAGGGGAGAACCGCGAGCAGTACTTC
CDR3aa: CASSPRTGENREQYF

v_gene: TRBV7-2
j_gene: TRBJ2-7
d_gene: TRBD1
len: 18
abundance: few
CDR3nt: TGTGCCAGCAGCTTAGACTTGTATATTGGACAGGGGGTCTACGAGCAGTACTTC
CDR3aa: CASSLDLYIGQGVYEQYF

v_gene: TRBV29-1
j_gene: TRBJ2-1
d_gene: .
len: 14
abundance: once
CDR3nt: TGCAGCGTTGAGGGGCAGGTCAGATACAATGAGCAGTTCTTC
CDR3aa: CSVEGQVRYNEQFF

v_gene: TRBV6-2/TRBV6-3
j_gene: TRBJ1-1
d_gene: .
len: 18
abundance: .
CDR3nt: TGTGCCAGCAGTTACTCGCGTGAGAGAGGTACAATGAACACTGAAGCTTTCTTT
CDR3aa: CASSYSRERGTMNTEAFF

v_gene: TRBV4-1
j_gene: TRBJ2-1
d_gene: .
len: 13
abundance: .
CDR3nt: TGCGCCAGCAGCCAAGATGGATACAATGAGCAGTTCTTC
CDR3aa: CASSQDGYNEQFF

v_gene: TRBV5-6
j_gene: TRBJ2-1
d_gene: .
len: 13
abundance: many
CDR3nt: TGTGCCAGCAGCTTGGGTTTAAGGAATGAGCAGTTCTTC
CDR3aa: CASSLGLRNEQFF

v_gene: TRBV14
j_gene: TRBJ2-3
d_gene: TRBD1
len: 13
abundance: .
CDR3nt: TGTGCCAGCAGACAGGGGGGCACAGATACGCAGTATTTT
CDR3aa: CASRQGGTDTQYF